This note documents a single T cell receptor (beta chain) sequence. The antigen remains unidentified. The record originates from a study of cytomegalovirus exposure and HLA in healthy donors. PCR was performed using 60 Vbeta and 13 Jbeta primers. Assay: immunoSEQ multiplex PCR; the TCRdb copy retains only in-frame clones and omits some. Here the sample spans about 180,000 clones, around 80% being singletons. Broader study findings: Earlier analysis yielded a pattern in which most TCR beta V segments were productive about 87% or about 30% of the time. Associated with cytomegalovirus, according to the listing, were 150 to 200 TCR beta chains.

The ends were cut back, 3 bases at V and 2 bases at J, with 12 bases in the middle. CDR1 and CDR2 from the germline V gene are SGDLS and YYNGEE. The CDR3 covers 14 residues. The sequence came from a woman aged 45-60 years in good health and CMV-seronegative. Sequenced: PBMCs. The chain combines TRBV9 with TRBJ2-7; tentatively, D is TRBD1 (6 bases). The CDR3 bases are TGTGCCAGCAGCGGACAGGACTCCGCCTACGAGCAGTACTTC. Residues: CASSGQDSAYEQYF.